The clone carrying this T cell receptor (beta chain) was counted a few times. Its antigen is unidentified. This specimen belongs to a study of blood T cells in healthy people across ages. Study conclusions and caveats: Long-lived donors exceeded aged donors in naive CD4+ cells and diversity.

Combining a sample-barcoded 5' primer with a J-beta primer mix, a second PCR ran for about 7 to 11 cycles. TCRdb re-analysed the 5' RACE reads in MiXCR, keeping a single row per CDR3 protein. Here the sample spans fewer than 950,000 distinct CDR3 sequences, around 36% being singletons. The material sequenced was blood. This TCR was sampled from a man aged 18 to 30 in good health.

CDR3 coding DNA: TGTGCCAGCAGCCAAGTAGATAACCCTAATGAAAAACTGTTTTTT. Translated: CASSQVDNPNEKLFF. The chain joins TRBV4-2 to TRBJ1-4; D not resolved. Germline loops: CDR1 LGHNA, CDR2 YNFKEQ. Deletions cut 1 base from V and 3 bases from J, with 9 bases between. The CDR3 length is 15 residues.